This is a list of T cell receptor beta chains from one sample in a study of blood T cell repertoires in COVID-19. Produced via immunoSEQ multiplex PCR; TCRdb's table is partial and in-frame only. The sample lists some 270,000 clones, roughly nine tenths occurring once. The sample was peripheral blood. All receptors come from a man aged 35 to 55 with active or convalescent COVID-19. The CDR3 runs from the conserved cysteine through the conserved F or W. D genes are given only for firm matches. The size field is filled for only some rows; it gives once, few, many or a size class.

>TRBJ2-1|TRBV29-1|TRBD2|.
CSGGLAGDEQFF
TGCAGCGGTGGACTAGCGGGAGATGAGCAGTTCTTC
>TRBJ1-2|TRBV4-1|.|.
CASSQDSQGGIYGYTF
TGCGCCAGCAGCCAAGATTCTCAGGGAGGGATTTATGGCTACACCTTC
>TRBJ2-7|TRBV6-5|TRBD1|few
CASMRTGVAYEQYF
TGTGCCAGCATGCGGACAGGGGTGGCCTACGAGCAGTACTTC
>TRBJ2-1|TRBV7-2|TRBD2|.
CASSLDGGRYNEQFF
TGTGCCAGCAGCTTAGACGGCGGGAGATACAATGAGCAGTTCTTC
>TRBJ1-5|TRBV6-1|.|.
CASSEVRRAASNQPQHF
TGTGCCAGCAGTGAAGTGAGGAGGGCTGCGAGCAATCAGCCCCAGCATTTT
>TRBJ1-2|TRBV27|TRBD1|.
CASSPLYTGGAFGYTF
TGTGCCAGCAGTCCCCTATACACAGGGGGCGCATTTGGCTACACCTTC
>TRBJ2-5|TRBV15|TRBD2|.
CATSRGALAGGNQETQYF
TGTGCCACCAGCAGGGGGGCCCTGGCGGGAGGTAACCAAGAGACCCAGTACTTC
>TRBJ1-3|TRBV2|.|few
CASTDSFNGNTIYF
TGTGCCAGCACAGACTCCTTTAATGGAAACACCATATATTTT
>TRBJ1-3|TRBV27|TRBD1|.
CASSLEGANGNTIYF
TGTGCCAGCAGTTTAGAGGGGGCAAATGGAAACACCATATATTTT
>TRBJ2-7|TRBV24-1|.|.
CATSDSNRAYEQYF
TGTGCCACCAGTGATAGTAACAGGGCCTACGAGCAGTACTTC
>TRBJ2-1|TRBV5-1|TRBD1|.
CASSLNQGAGEQFF
TGCGCCAGCAGCTTAAATCAGGGGGCGGGAGAGCAGTTCTTC
>TRBJ2-3|TRBV10-3|TRBD1|few
CAISGGPTDTQYF
TGTGCCATCTCAGGGGGACCCACAGATACGCAGTATTTT
>TRBJ1-4|TRBV30|TRBD1|.
CAWSIQGPEKLFF
TGTGCCTGGAGCATACAGGGGCCCGAAAAACTGTTTTTT
>TRBJ1-2|TRBV5-1|.|.
CASSLEQDYGYTF
TGCGCCAGCAGCTTGGAGCAGGACTATGGCTACACCTTC
>TRBJ2-7|TRBV5-1|.|.
CASSVGPQGTQYF
TGCGCCAGCAGCGTGGGACCCCAGGGAACGCAGTACTTC
>TRBJ1-5|TRBV5-6|.|.
CASSFHRELSNQPQHF
TGTGCCAGCAGCTTCCACAGGGAGTTGAGCAATCAGCCCCAGCATTTT
>TRBJ1-2|TRBV18|.|.
CASSPAEDNYGYTF
TGTGCCAGCTCCCCGGCTGAGGATAACTATGGCTACACCTTC
>TRBJ1-1|TRBV6-5|TRBD1|.
CASRRQGNTEAFF
TGTGCCAGCAGGAGACAGGGGAACACTGAAGCTTTCTTT
>TRBJ2-7|TRBV10-2|TRBD2|.
CASSDARDYLSEQYF
TGCGCCAGCAGTGACGCCCGGGACTACCTCTCCGAGCAGTACTTC